This T cell receptor beta chain is drawn from a study of blood T cell repertoires in COVID-19. A note on this clone: The junction and the germline gene differ at one end; a read error may be behind it.

Data came from immunoSEQ multiplex PCR; TCRdb stores just in-frame clones and leaves some out. The sample consists of around 99,000 clones, 90% of them appearing once. Germline CDR1 reads LGHNA; CDR2 reads YSLEER. This CDR3 has 16 residues. The sample comprised peripheral blood. The genes are TRBV4-3 and TRBJ1-4; D is uncertain. This TCR was sampled from a man aged 45-65 years with acute or convalescent COVID-19. Here the CDR3 reads CASSQVIWSTSEKLFF. Written as DNA, the CDR3 is TGCGCCAGCAGCCAAGTCATCTGGTCGACTAGTGAAAAACTGTTTTTT.